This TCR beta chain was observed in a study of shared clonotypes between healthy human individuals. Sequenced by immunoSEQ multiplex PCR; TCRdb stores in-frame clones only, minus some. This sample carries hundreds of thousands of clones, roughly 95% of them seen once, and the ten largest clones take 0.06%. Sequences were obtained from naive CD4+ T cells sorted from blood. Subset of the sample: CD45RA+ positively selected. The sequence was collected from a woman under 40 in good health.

The CDR3: CAIRGQGLGGTEAFF. The CDR3 DNA reads as TGTGCCATCAGGGGACAGGGATTGGGGGGCACTGAAGCTTTCTTT. The chain uses TRBV10-3 and TRBJ1-1, with 9 positions matching TRBD1. Germline values: CDR1 ENHRY, CDR2 SYGVKD. With V trimmed by 6 bases and J by 4 bases, 9 bases remained unmatched. The length of the CDR3 is 15 residues.